These 20 T cell receptor beta chains originate from one sample sequenced in a study of blood T cell repertoires in COVID-19. TCRdb's table, derived via immunoSEQ multiplex PCR, lists solely in-frame clones and lacks some. There are some 260,000 clones in the sample; around 80% occur only once, and 3.5% to 5% lies in the top ten. The sample was PBMCs or T cells enriched from blood (not recorded which). The receptors were sampled from a young man with acute COVID-19.

Points on this clone: At one boundary the junction diverges from the germline segment, which might be a read error. The V gene is TRBV5-1, the J gene TRBJ2-1; 9 nucleotides agree with TRBD2. The germline CDR1 and CDR2 sequences are SGHRS and YFSETQ. CDR3 length equals 16 residues. Written as DNA, the CDR3 is TGTGCCAGCAGCTTGCAGCGGGAGGCCCATGGCAATGAGCAGTTCTTC. The encoded protein is CASSLQREAHGNEQFF.

The gene calls are TRBV4-1 and TRBJ2-5, with a tentative D call TRBD2 (7 bases). The length of the CDR3 is 15 residues. The germline gives CDR1 MGHRA, CDR2 YSYEKL. V was pared by 4 bases and J by 4 bases, with 16 bases between. The CDR3 protein is CASSPGNREGETQYF. The CDR3 bases are TGCGCCAGCAGCCCCGGTAACAGGGAGGGAGAGACCCAGTACTTC.

The chain joins TRBV7-9 to TRBJ2-5; 11 bases line up with TRBD2. CDR3 length equals 17 residues. The germline V gene has CDR1 SEHNR and CDR2 FQNEAQ (reference sequence). V dropped 5 bases and J dropped 1; count of bases not matched to a gene: 9. The CDR3 is CASSIGLAGHTQETQYF. In DNA, the CDR3 is TGTGCCAGCAGCATTGGACTAGCGGGTCATACCCAAGAGACCCAGTACTTC.

This clone was picked up one time. CDR3 coding DNA: TGTGCCAGCAGCTTGCGGGGGAACACCGGGGAGCTGTTTTTT. It codes for CASSLRGNTGELFF. The gene calls are TRBV11-2 and TRBJ2-2, with a possible D match to TRBD2 (6 bases). V was cut by 3 bases and J by 1 base, with 6 bases left in between. Per germline, CDR1 SGHAT and CDR2 FQNNGV. The CDR3 is made up of 14 amino acids.

The rearrangement uses TRBV6-5 and TRBJ1-4, with a tentative D call TRBD1 (5 bases). CDR1 is MNHEY, CDR2 SVGAGI, per germline. V was pared by 0 bases and J by 7 bases, with 9 bases between. The CDR3 totals 14 residues. The CDR3 DNA reads TGTGCCAGCAGTTACTCGCTGGGGGGTGAAAAACTGTTTTTT. The encoded protein is CASSYSLGGEKLFF.

V is TRBV27 and J is TRBJ1-5; 9 positions match TRBD1. The CDR3 is 18 amino acids. V trimming: 6 bases; J trimming: 1 base; junction bases outside the gene matches: 13. Per germline, CDR1 MNHEY and CDR2 SMNVEV (reference sequence). CDR3 loop: CASRTQGALSGSNQPQHF. DNA for the CDR3: TGTGCCAGCAGGACACAGGGGGCCCTTTCTGGAAGCAATCAGCCCCAGCATTTT.

The CDR3 region is CASSRQDNQPQHF. The CDR3 DNA reads TGTGCCAGCAGTAGACAGGACAATCAGCCCCAGCATTTT. V and J are TRBV7-9 and TRBJ1-5, with D possibly TRBD1 on 6 matching bases. V shed 6 bases and J shed 3 bases, with 9 bases lying between them. The germline gives CDR1 SEHNR, CDR2 FQNEAQ (reference sequence). The CDR3 has 13 residues.

CDR3 protein: CASSLGTSYGYTF. The CDR3 DNA follows: TGTGCCAGCAGCTTAGGCACGAGCTATGGCTACACCTTC. The rearrangement joins TRBV7-9 to TRBJ1-2; D unclear. The length of the CDR3 is 13 residues. Germline CDR1 SEHNR, CDR2 FQNEAQ (reference sequence). V was cut by 1 base and J by 4 bases, with 7 bases left in between.

J is TRBJ2-3 and V is TRBV14; D is unresolved. Germline assignment: CDR1 SGHDN and CDR2 FVKESK. Trimming left V 0 bases short and J 6 bases short, with 19 bases between. CDR3 length: 17 amino acids. DNA of the CDR3: TGTGCCAGCAGCCAAGAAGATCCAGTCTTGGAGTCGGATACGCAGTATTTT. Translation: CASSQEDPVLESDTQYF.

This chain connects TRBV7-3 to TRBJ2-2; 7 bases align to TRBD2. Trimming removed 4 bases from V and 4 bases from J; junction bases left unmatched: 6. The CDR3 consists of 15 residues. The germline CDR1 and CDR2 sequences are SGHTA and FQGTGA. CDR3 coding DNA: TGTGCCAGCAGCTCTTCGCGGGAGAGCACCGGGGAGCTGTTTTTT. Protein: CASSSSRESTGELFF.

V and J are TRBV19 and TRBJ1-5, with TRBD1 as a possible D gene (5 bases). Trimming removed 3 bases at V and 2 bases at J, with 14 bases between. From germline, CDR1 is LNHDA and CDR2 SQIVND (reference sequence). The CDR3 runs 16 residues. The CDR3 loop is CASSMLRAGGNQPQHF. Here the CDR3 DNA reads TGTGCCAGTAGTATGCTGCGAGCGGGGGGCAATCAGCCCCAGCATTTT.

The chain has TRBV5-1 and TRBJ1-4, with D maybe TRBD1 (6 bases). V lost 0 bases and J lost 3, with 15 bases in between. CDR1 and CDR2 (germline): SGHRS, YFSETQ. The CDR3 has 17 residues. In DNA, the CDR3 is TGCGCCAGCAGCTTGGAAATGGTGGACAGCCCTAATGAAAAACTGTTTTTT. Protein product: CASSLEMVDSPNEKLFF.

The chain joins TRBV28 to TRBJ1-3; unclear D gene. V was clipped by 3 bases and J by 5 bases, with 5 bases between them. CDR3 length: 12 residues. Germline-derived CDR1 and CDR2 are MDHEN and SYDVKM. CDR3 in amino acids: CASSFLRNTIYF. DNA for the CDR3: TGTGCCAGCAGTTTCCTCCGAAACACCATATATTTT.

The chain employs TRBV24-1 and TRBJ2-5; D is unclear. Between the trimmed V and J ends, which lost 6 bases and 5 bases, there was a span of 6 bases. CDR3 length: 11 residues. From germline, CDR1 is KGHDR and CDR2 SFDVKD. The CDR3 coding sequence is TGTGCCACCAGTCCCGGGGAGACCCAGTACTTC. This sequence encodes CATSPGETQYF.

The genes are TRBV9 and TRBJ2-2, with 7 positions matching TRBD2. CDR1 and CDR2 from the germline V gene are SGDLS and YYNGEE. Unmatched junction bases numbered 4, after V lost 2 bases and J lost 0 bases. This CDR3 spans 16 amino acids. CDR3 loop: CASSVSSGANTGELFF. CDR3 nucleotides: TGTGCCAGCAGCGTCTCTAGCGGTGCGAACACCGGGGAGCTGTTTTTT.

This CDR3 is CASSLNGLTQVQTYF. The CDR3 DNA reads as TGTGCCAGCAGCTTAAATGGCTTGACACAGGTCCAAACGTACTTC. The V call is TRBV7-6, the J call TRBJ2-5; weak D call: TRBD1 (5 bases). This CDR3 spans 15 amino acids. V shed 2 bases and J shed 13 bases, with 23 bases lying between them. Germline lookup yields CDR1 SGHVS and CDR2 FNYEAQ.

The rearrangement links TRBV6-1 to TRBJ2-3; D possibly corresponds to TRBD2 (5 bases). V was shortened by 2 bases and J by 5 bases, with 8 bases between the two germline ends. The CDR3 is made up of 13 amino acids. Germline loops: CDR1 MNHNS, CDR2 SASEGT. Here the CDR3 reads CASSEQAGDTQYF. The CDR3 bases are TGTGCCAGCAGTGAACAGGCGGGAGATACGCAGTATTTT.

The rearrangement joins TRBV27 to TRBJ1-1; D might be TRBD1 (5 bases). V was shortened by 5 bases and J by 9 bases, with 10 bases between the two germline ends. The germline gives CDR1 MNHEY, CDR2 SMNVEV (reference sequence). The CDR3 is 11 residues long. The CDR3 DNA reads as TGTGCCAGCAGTGACAGAGGAAAAGCTTTCTTT. It codes for CASSDRGKAFF.

The chain joins TRBV15 to TRBJ1-5, with 8 bases lining up with TRBD1. In germline, CDR1 is LNHNV, CDR2 YYDKDF (reference sequence). The CDR3 totals 17 residues. Trimming removed 1 base from V and 4 bases from J; junction bases left unmatched: 9. For the CDR3, the DNA is TGTGCCACCAGCAGAGTCTCCGGGACAGGCTTTAATCAGCCCCAGCATTTT. Amino acid sequence: CATSRVSGTGFNQPQHF.

The V gene is TRBV28, the J gene TRBJ2-3, with a possible D match to TRBD2 (5 bases). The CDR3 has 14 residues. V gave up 5 bases and J gave up 1 base, with 10 bases separating them. Per germline, CDR1 MDHEN and CDR2 SYDVKM. In nucleotides, the CDR3 is TGTGCCAGCAGTCTAGCATTTCGCACAGATACGCAGTATTTT. It codes for CASSLAFRTDTQYF.